These 28 T cell receptor beta chains share one sample of origin, sequenced in a study of T cells in Graves' hyperthyroidism and ophthalmopathy. Amplification of TCR beta CDR3 regions was performed using RNA transcripts as template. The HTBI primer set was used in a first-round RT-PCR of the TCR CDR3. TCRdb recomputed calls from the multiplex PCR reads with MiXCR, one row per CDR3 protein. Of about 680,000 distinct CDR3 sequences listed, roughly a third are singletons. The sample was blood. All receptors come from a woman aged 40 to 50 with Graves' hyperthyroidism.

This clonotype has ten or more counts. The chain carries TRBV7-9 and TRBJ2-7; D remains unclear. Between the trimmed V and J ends, which lost 3 bases and 0 bases, there was a span of 12 bases. This CDR3 has 15 residues. CDR1 is SEHNR and CDR2 is FQNEAQ in the germline V gene (reference sequence). CDR3 sequence (DNA): TGTGCCAGCAGCTTGTTACACACGAGCTCCTACGAGCAGTACTTC. Translating gives CASSLLHTSSYEQYF.

This sequence joins TRBV20-1 and TRBJ1-5; 8 bases are shared with TRBD1. With V trimmed by 8 bases and J by 3 bases, 15 bases remained unmatched. This CDR3 has 16 residues. The germline V gene has CDR1 DFQATT and CDR2 SNEGSKA (reference sequence). The CDR3 is CSFGSATGASNQPQHF. The CDR3 coding sequence is TGCAGTTTTGGGTCAGCGACAGGGGCCTCCAATCAGCCCCAGCATTTT.

V and J are TRBV20-1 and TRBJ2-1; D is possibly TRBD2 (5 bases). Between the trimmed V and J ends, which lost 3 bases and 8 bases, there was a span of 17 bases. The length of the CDR3 is 14 residues. Looked up from germline, CDR1 is DFQATT and CDR2 is SNEGSKA (reference sequence). As DNA, the CDR3 is TGCAGTGCTAGGTCGCGGGCCCCGCTGCATGAGCAGTTCTTC. The encoded protein is CSARSRAPLHEQFF.

In its sample, this clonotype was seen many times. The chain is built from TRBV15 and TRBJ2-5; weak D call: TRBD2 (5 bases). The germline V gene encodes CDR1 LNHNV and CDR2 YYDKDF (reference sequence). Trimming took 4 bases from V and 5 from J, leaving 26 bases between them. This CDR3 contains 18 residues. In nucleotides, the CDR3 is TGTGCCACCAGCACCAGAATACCGACTAAAACCTGGGAGGAGACCCAGTACTTC. Encoded protein: CATSTRIPTKTWEETQYF.

Only a few counts were recorded for this clonotype. The chain is built from TRBV7-2 and TRBJ2-2; D not resolved. V lost 6 bases and J 8 bases, leaving 10 bases between the germline ends. CDR3 size: 12 residues. In germline, CDR1 is SGHTA, CDR2 FQGNSA. CDR3 sequence: CASRRSGGELFF. CDR3 bases: TGTGCCAGCAGGCGGTCGGGTGGGGAGCTGTTTTTT.

The table lists this clonotype with many counts. This sequence joins TRBV7-8 and TRBJ1-5; D remains unclear. Germline V gene sequence: CDR1 SGHVS, CDR2 FQNEAQ. CDR3 length: 15 residues. V lost 4 bases, J lost 2 bases, and 12 bases lay in between. In DNA form, the CDR3 reads TGTGCCAGCAGCTACACAGTTTTAGGCAATCAGCCCCAGCATTTT. It is translated as CASSYTVLGNQPQHF.

Points on this clonotype: A much larger clone is a single base away; this may be a read error. The CDR3 carries no conserved terminal phenylalanine or tryptophan, so it likely arises from a read error. The chain employs TRBV20-1 and TRBJ1-5; no definite D call. Trimming cost V 5 bases and J 1 base, with 12 bases left between them. The germline V gene encodes CDR1 DFQATT and CDR2 SNEGSKA (reference sequence). The CDR3 spans 14 residues. The CDR3: CSAPLGSSNQPQHS. The CDR3 DNA reads TGCAGTGCTCCACTCGGGTCGAGCAATCAGCCCCAGCATTCT.

This chain links TRBV7-9 with TRBJ1-1; unclear D gene. The CDR3 runs to 14 residues. CDR1 is SEHNR and CDR2 is FQNEAQ in the germline V gene (reference sequence). Trimming pared 3 bases from V and 4 bases from J, leaving 12 bases between. Written as DNA, the CDR3 is TGTGCCAGCAGCTTCGGTATCGGGCCCACTGAAGCTTTCTTT. It encodes CASSFGIGPTEAFF.

This clonotype was counted between two and nine times. The chain couples TRBV4-1 to TRBJ2-7; D unclear. Germline CDR1 is MGHRA and CDR2 is YSYEKL. The ends were cut back, 1 base at V and 2 bases at J, with 9 bases in the middle. The CDR3 has 14 residues. DNA of the CDR3: TGCGCCAGCAGCCAAGCTAGTGGGGCCTACGAGCAGTACTTC. Amino acids: CASSQASGAYEQYF.

The gene calls are TRBV7-9 and TRBJ1-6; D gene uncertain. The V and J ends lost 3 bases and 4 bases respectively, with 16 bases between them. CDR1 is SEHNR, CDR2 FQNEAQ, per germline (reference sequence). This CDR3 is built from 17 residues. Here the CDR3 DNA reads TGTGCCAGCAGCTTCCTAGGGTTTCCCTCTTATAATTCACCCCTCCACTTT. Its translation is CASSFLGFPSYNSPLHF.

The rearrangement links TRBV20-1 to TRBJ1-3, with D perhaps TRBD1 (5 bases). CDR1 DFQATT and CDR2 SNEGSKA come from the germline V gene (reference sequence). The CDR3 spans 13 residues. Trimming cost V 0 bases and J 7 bases, with 10 bases left between them. CDR3 sequence (DNA): TGCAGTGCTAGAGATAGCGGGGCGAACACCATATATTTT. Translation: CSARDSGANTIYF.

This clonotype was picked up many times. This chain links TRBV10-3 with TRBJ1-2, with D hard to call. From germline, CDR1 is ENHRY and CDR2 SYGVKD. V was cut by 1 base and J by 2 bases, with 2 bases left in between. The CDR3 is 12 residues long. The CDR3 nucleotides read TGTGCCATCAGTGAGTTAAACTATGGCTACACCTTC. Encoded protein: CAISELNYGYTF.

This clonotype was detected only once. This chain links TRBV7-2 with TRBJ2-7; no definite D call. The germline V gene has CDR1 SGHTA and CDR2 FQGNSA. CDR3 length equals 13 residues. Trimming removed 3 bases at V and 7 bases at J, with 13 bases between. CDR3 DNA sequence: TGTGCCAGCAGCTTCCAGAGGTTTGGGGAGCAGTACTTC. The encoded protein is CASSFQRFGEQYF.

This clonotype has a count of ten or more. V and J are TRBV5-8 and TRBJ1-1; D is undetermined. The germline V and J ends were trimmed by 1 base and 4 bases, with 11 bases remaining between them. Germline lookup yields CDR1 SGHTS and CDR2 YDEGEE. The CDR3 length is 14 residues. The CDR3 DNA reads TGTGCCAGCAGCTTGATAGCAGGACCCACTGAAGCTTTCTTT. This encodes CASSLIAGPTEAFF.

A few counts support this clonotype. V gene TRBV28 combines with J gene TRBJ1-2; D gene uncertain. The germline gives CDR1 MDHEN, CDR2 SYDVKM. This CDR3 comprises 11 residues. V was cut by 5 bases and J by 7 bases, with 8 bases left in between. The CDR3 bases are TGTGCCAGCAGTGGAGTTGGTGGCTACACCTTC. Protein: CASSGVGGYTF.

This clonotype was found many times. V and J are TRBV20-1 and TRBJ1-2; no clear D gene. V was shortened by 5 bases and J by 8 bases, with 15 bases between the two germline ends. Germline V gives CDR1 DFQATT, CDR2 SNEGSKA (reference sequence). The CDR3 has 12 residues. Here the CDR3 DNA reads TGCAGTGCTCCGGACGGGCTGGGAGGCTACACCTTC. Translation gives CSAPDGLGGYTF.

This clonotype was seen only a few times. This chain joins TRBV12-3 or TRBV12-4 and TRBJ1-2, with unresolved D. The CDR3 is 14 amino acids. The V and J ends lost 3 bases and 8 bases respectively, with 16 bases between them. CDR3: CASSFSSRLSGYTF. CDR3 nucleotide sequence: TGTGCCAGCAGTTTTTCTTCTCGCCTCAGCGGCTACACCTTC.

The V call is TRBV3-1, the J call TRBJ1-5; 8 bases are a match to TRBD1. Germline-derived CDR1 and CDR2 are LGHDT and YNNKEL (reference sequence). The CDR3 sequence is 16 residues long. The V gene end was trimmed by 1 base and the J gene end by 6 bases; junction bases not matched to a gene: 8. CDR3 DNA: TGTGCCAGCAGCCAAGGGCCGAAACAGGGGGTTCAGCCCCAGCATTTT. It codes for CASSQGPKQGVQPQHF. Full variable domain (missing parts from reference TRBV3-1 and TRBJ1-5): DTAVSQTPKYLVTQMGNDKSIKCEQNLGHDTMYWYKQDSKKFLKIMFSYNNKELIINETVPNRFSPKSPDKAHLNLHINSLELGDSAVYFCASSQGPKQGVQPQHFGDGTRLSIL.

This chain joins TRBV10-3 and TRBJ2-2, with 9 bases matching TRBD1. The trim removed 2 bases at V and 5 bases at J, leaving 6 bases unmatched. Germline CDR1 is ENHRY and CDR2 is SYGVKD. This CDR3 is 16 amino acids long. The CDR3 sequence is CAISEGGTGRTGELFF. The CDR3 DNA is TGTGCCATCAGTGAGGGGGGGACAGGGAGGACCGGGGAGCTGTTTTTT.

This rearrangement joins TRBV6-1 to TRBJ2-7; 11 bases agree with TRBD1. The germline gives CDR1 MNHNS, CDR2 SASEGT. This CDR3 has 14 amino acids. V lost 7 bases, J lost 3 bases, and 5 bases stayed unmatched. CDR3 sequence reads: CASTVGTGGYEQYF. The CDR3, as DNA: TGTGCCAGCACGGTAGGGACAGGGGGCTACGAGCAGTACTTC.

A remark on this clonotype: This CDR3 fails to terminate in the conserved phenylalanine or tryptophan, so it likely reflects a read error. The V gene is TRBV7-2, the J gene TRBJ2-2; D is ambiguous. V lost 3 bases and J lost 2, with 1 base in between. This CDR3 has 12 amino acids. CDR1 is SGHTA and CDR2 is FQGNSA in the germline V gene. CDR3 sequence: CASSFNTGELFL. The DNA of the CDR3 is TGTGCCAGCAGCTTTAACACCGGGGAGCTGTTTCTT.

This clonotype was observed many times. The J gene is TRBJ2-5, the V gene TRBV7-2; 8 positions agree with TRBD1. The CDR3 spans 15 residues. Germline values: CDR1 SGHTA, CDR2 FQGNSA. The J segment lost 4 bases and the V segment lost 5 bases, leaving 9 bases of the junction unmatched. Here the CDR3 reads CASSHLRTGRETQYF. The CDR3 nucleotides are TGTGCCAGCAGCCACCTACGGACAGGGAGAGAGACCCAGTACTTC. The full variable domain, completed using reference TRBV7-2 and TRBJ2-5, is GAGVSQSPSNKVTEKGKDVELRCDPISGHTALYWYRQSLGQGLEFLIYFQGNSAPDKSGLPSDRFSAERTGGSVSTLTIQRTQQEDSAVYLCASSHLRTGRETQYFGPGTRLLVL.

The chain joins TRBV6-6 to TRBJ1-1; possibly TRBD1 for D (5 bases). The V end was cut by 5 bases, the J end by 0 bases, with 13 bases between. CDR3 size: 15 residues. CDR1 and CDR2 (germline): MNHNY, SVGAGI (reference sequence). The CDR3 DNA reads TGTGCCAGCAGTCTTCAGGGTCCCATGAACACTGAAGCTTTCTTT. Amino acids: CASSLQGPMNTEAFF.

This clonotype has ten or more counts. The rearrangement joins TRBV29-1 to TRBJ1-3, with 8 positions matching TRBD1. This CDR3 comprises 14 residues. Germline CDR1 reads SQVTM; CDR2 reads ANQGSEA. Trimming removed 6 bases from V and 2 bases from J; junction bases left unmatched: 6. CDR3 in amino acids: CSVGDRGPGNTIYF. DNA for the CDR3: TGCAGCGTCGGCGACAGGGGACCTGGAAACACCATATATTTT.

This clonotype appeared a single time. It is likely a read error, because the conserved phenylalanine at the end of the CDR3 is missing. The DNA is omitted, as the CDR3 cannot be located on it reliably, and the CDR3 follows TCRdb's listing. The rearrangement joins TRBV10-3 to TRBJ1-4. The CDR3 contains 11 residues when both ends are counted. Germline V gives CDR1 ENHRY, CDR2 SYGVKD. This CDR3 reads CAISESGGPNI.

The CDR3 is CATRQNPSGANVLTF. The CDR3, as DNA: TGTGCTACCCGACAGAACCCATCTGGGGCCAACGTCCTGACTTTC. The chain joins TRBV6-5 to TRBJ2-6; weak D call: TRBD1 (5 bases). Germline CDR1 is MNHEY and CDR2 is SVGAGI. This CDR3 has 15 residues.

At least ten counts were recorded for this clonotype. V usage is TRBV29-1 and J usage is TRBJ1-2; D is possibly TRBD1 (6 bases). V lost 7 bases to trimming and J lost 6 bases, with 15 bases between them. CDR1 is SQVTM, CDR2 ANQGSEA, per germline. The CDR3 is made up of 12 amino acids. CDR3 DNA: TGCAGCGCCGGGGGGGGGGCCCATGGCTACACCTTC. Protein sequence: CSAGGGAHGYTF.

As for this clonotype: This may come from a read error, since a much larger clone is one base off. The J gene is TRBJ1-3, the V gene TRBV9, with D possibly matching TRBD1 (5 bases). The CDR3 consists of 16 residues. V lost 7 bases and J 2 bases, leaving 19 bases between the germline ends. Germline-derived CDR1 and CDR2 are SGDLS and YYNGEE. The CDR3 spells CASCLTVSGAGNTIYF. The CDR3 DNA reads as TGTGCCAGCTGCCTGACGGTTTCGGGGGCTGGAAACACCATATATTTT. The variable domain in full, with the rest retrieved from reference TRBV9 and TRBJ1-3, is DSGVTQTPKHLITATGQRVTLRCSPRSGDLSVYWYQQSLDQGLQFLIQYYNGEERAKGNILERFSAQQFPDLHSELNLSSLELGDSALYFCASCLTVSGAGNTIYFGEGSWLTVV.